Shown below are 11 T cell receptor beta chains from a single sample sequenced in a study of cytomegalovirus exposure and HLA in healthy donors. It was with 60 Vbeta and 13 Jbeta primers that the PCR ran. Some clones are missing from TCRdb's copy, which holds only in-frame ones; the method was immunoSEQ multiplex PCR. Counted here are 150,000 to 200,000 clones, about 80% occurring once; the ten biggest clones make up 4.8%. Sequences were obtained from PBMCs. All receptors derive from a man aged 18 to 29 in good health and CMV-seronegative.

The V and J genes are TRBV2 and TRBJ2-1; 11 bases are shared with TRBD2. Germline trimming cut 3 bases from V and 5 bases from J; bases unmatched to any gene: 0. This CDR3 spans 14 amino acids. Germline assignment: CDR1 SNHLY and CDR2 FYNNEI. The CDR3 reads CASSDSGGDNEQFF. The CDR3 DNA reads as TGTGCCAGCAGTGATAGCGGGGGGGACAATGAGCAGTTCTTC.

The gene calls are TRBV7-9 and TRBJ1-5, with a weak D call TRBD1 (5 bases). V dropped 5 bases and J dropped 7 bases, with 18 bases sitting between them. Germline CDR1 and CDR2: SEHNR and FQNEAQ (reference sequence). The CDR3 has 15 residues. The CDR3, as DNA: TGTGCCAGCAGCCGGGGACCCGGGGGGAAACAGCCCCAGCATTTT. It yields the protein CASSRGPGGKQPQHF.

This clone turned up a few times. The chain uses TRBV7-8 and TRBJ2-7; 12 bases are a match to TRBD2. With 3 bases clipped from V and 5 bases from J, the junction kept 5 bases outside the gene matches. This CDR3 has 15 residues. CDR1 is SGHVS and CDR2 is FQNEAQ in the germline V gene. As DNA, the CDR3 is TGTGCCAGCAGCTTCCGGACTAGCGGGAACCACGAGCAGTACTTC. Translated, it gives CASSFRTSGNHEQYF.

The chain couples TRBV27 to TRBJ2-7, with 9 bases that match TRBD2. CDR1 is MNHEY, CDR2 SMNVEV, per germline (reference sequence). The CDR3 is 14 residues long. V lost 6 bases, J lost 4 bases, and 7 bases stayed unmatched. In DNA, the CDR3 is TGTGCCAGCAGGGCGGCGGGGGGGAAGTACGAGCAGTACTTC. Protein product: CASRAAGGKYEQYF.

The chain combines TRBV15 with TRBJ1-5; D possibly corresponds to TRBD1 (6 bases). Germline V gives CDR1 LNHNV, CDR2 YYDKDF (reference sequence). V was trimmed by 3 bases and J by 7 bases, leaving 13 bases between them. The CDR3 has 14 amino acids. This CDR3 reads CATSRETGRQPQHF. The CDR3 nucleotides are TGTGCCACCAGCAGGGAGACAGGAAGGCAGCCCCAGCATTTT.

The genes are TRBV10-2 and TRBJ2-7, with TRBD1 as a possible D gene (6 bases). Germline CDR1 and CDR2: WSHSY and SAAADI. CDR3 length equals 13 residues. With 7 bases removed from V and 2 bases from J, the gap between germline ends came to 12 bases. CDR3 sequence: CASTPDSPYEQYF. The CDR3 DNA sequence: TGCGCCAGCACCCCGGACAGCCCCTACGAGCAGTACTTC.

The genes are TRBV7-2 and TRBJ1-2; TRBD1 agrees at 9 bases. V was clipped by 0 bases and J by 5 bases; unmatched bases: 16. CDR1 and CDR2 (germline): SGHTA, FQGNSA. The CDR3 length is 19 residues. The CDR3 nucleotides are TGTGCCAGCAGCTTAGCGGGAGGGGACAGGGCATCATTTAGATATGGCTACACCTTC. Amino acids: CASSLAGGDRASFRYGYTF.

The J gene is TRBJ2-2, the V gene TRBV6-1; D is possibly TRBD1 (6 bases). In germline, CDR1 is MNHNS, CDR2 SASEGT. V was pared by 10 bases and J by 10 bases, with 22 bases between. The CDR3 is 14 residues long. The CDR3 nucleotides read TGTGCCACCATCAGGGACACCAGGGGCCAGGAGCTGTTTTTT. Its translation: CATIRDTRGQELFF.

The CDR3 loop reads CASSTGTYNSPLHF. The CDR3 nucleotides are TGTGCCAGCAGCACCGGGACCTATAATTCACCCCTCCACTTT. The chain links TRBV27 to TRBJ1-6; D gene uncertain. CDR1 is MNHEY and CDR2 is SMNVEV in the germline V gene (reference sequence). V lost 6 bases to trimming and J lost 2 bases, with 8 bases between them. There are 14 residues in the CDR3.

The chain links TRBV29-1 to TRBJ2-1; 7 positions agree with TRBD2. Germline lookup yields CDR1 SQVTM and CDR2 ANQGSEA. This CDR3 has 16 amino acids. The J segment lost 0 bases and the V segment lost 7 bases, leaving 12 bases of the junction unmatched. This chain's CDR3 is CSGRREAGISYNEQFF. CDR3 in DNA: TGCAGCGGAAGACGGGAGGCCGGGATCTCCTACAATGAGCAGTTCTTC.

V is TRBV7-3 and J is TRBJ2-3; the match to TRBD2 covers 9 bases. V lost 1 base and J lost 6; bases outside the gene matches: 8. This CDR3 region has 16 residues. Germline CDR1 is SGHTA and CDR2 is FQGTGA. The DNA for the CDR3 is TGTGCCAGCAGCTTAAACGGCGGGAGGGCCTGGGATACGCAGTATTTT. Translation: CASSLNGGRAWDTQYF.